Reported below is one T cell receptor (beta chain). These data originate in a study of blood T cell repertoires in COVID-19. Turning to the study itself: The analysed material was cDNA or gDNA that came from T cells, B-cell-depleted T cells, or PBMCs.

Original data processing: The assay estimated nucleated cells by amplifying reference gene primers. The data were produced by immunoSEQ multiplex PCR, yet TCRdb's version contains in-frame clones alone and is incomplete. V and J calls and clone size are given by that table; D and trimming were obtained from the DNA. The profile shows 400,000 to 450,000 clones, 80% to 90% of them singletons. CDR1 is LNHNV, CDR2 YYDKDF, per germline (reference sequence). The ends were cut back, 0 bases at V and 7 bases at J, with 10 bases in the middle. The CDR3 is 14 amino acids. Participant ages covered roughly 18 to 89 years across 25 or so US areas. Recovery among Cohort 3 donors was established by two negative PCRs, clearance, or symptom resolution.

Sequenced: PBMCs or T cells enriched from blood (not recorded which). This receptor was obtained from a man aged 25-45 years who had recovered from COVID-19. The rearrangement links TRBV15 to TRBJ1-5; D is uncertain. The CDR3 sequence: CATSRDEGWQPQHF. The CDR3 coding sequence is TGTGCCACCAGCAGAGATGAGGGTTGGCAGCCCCAGCATTTT.